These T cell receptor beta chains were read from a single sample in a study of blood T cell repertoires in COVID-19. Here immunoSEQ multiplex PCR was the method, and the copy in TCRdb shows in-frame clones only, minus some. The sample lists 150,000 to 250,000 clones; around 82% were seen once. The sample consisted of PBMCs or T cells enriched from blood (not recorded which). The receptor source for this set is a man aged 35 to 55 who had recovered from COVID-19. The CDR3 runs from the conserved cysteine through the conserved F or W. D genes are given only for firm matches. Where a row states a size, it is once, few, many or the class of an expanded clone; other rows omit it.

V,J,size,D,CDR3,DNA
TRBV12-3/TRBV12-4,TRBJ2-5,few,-,CASSFGSKETQYF,TGTGCCAGCAGTTTTGGGAGCAAGGAGACCCAGTACTTC
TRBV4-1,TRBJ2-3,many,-,CASSHVAASTDTQYF,TGCGCCAGCAGCCATGTGGCGGCTAGCACAGATACGCAGTATTTT
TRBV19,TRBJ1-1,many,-,CASSILEINTEAFF,TGTGCCAGTAGTATATTGGAGATTAACACTGAAGCTTTCTTT
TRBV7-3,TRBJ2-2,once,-,CASSLGTGVAGELFF,TGTGCCAGCAGCTTAGGCACCGGGGTAGCCGGGGAGCTGTTTTTT
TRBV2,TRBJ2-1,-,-,CASSEAGLVFNEQFF,TGTGCCAGCAGTGAAGCGGGGCTAGTTTTCAATGAGCAGTTCTTC
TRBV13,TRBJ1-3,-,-,CASSLGGTGFISGNTIYF,TGTGCCAGCAGCTTAGGGGGTACAGGGTTTATTTCTGGAAACACCATATATTTT
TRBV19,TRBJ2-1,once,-,CASSIVGGDPSYNEQFF,TGTGCCAGTAGTATAGTAGGGGGGGACCCCTCTTACAATGAGCAGTTCTTC
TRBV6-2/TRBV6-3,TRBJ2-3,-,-,CASSYGATTDTQYF,TGTGCCAGCAGTTACGGGGCTACCACAGATACGCAGTATTTT
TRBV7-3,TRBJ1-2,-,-,CASSTTNPTPYGYTF,TGTGCCAGCAGCACAACTAATCCCACCCCTTATGGCTACACCTTC
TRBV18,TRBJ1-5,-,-,CASSPGAVNQPQHF,TGTGCCAGCTCACCAGGGGCGGTCAATCAGCCCCAGCATTTT
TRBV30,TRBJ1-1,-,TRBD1,CAWSVDSRGKAFF,TGTGCCTGGAGTGTGGACTCCAGGGGGAAAGCTTTCTTT
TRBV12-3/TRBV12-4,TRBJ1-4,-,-,CASKGQLNEKLFF,TGTGCCAGCAAAGGACAGCTGAATGAAAAACTGTTTTTT
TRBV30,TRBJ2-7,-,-,CAWSVSGFGKSSYEQYF,TGTGCCTGGAGTGTATCGGGATTTGGGAAAAGCTCCTACGAGCAGTACTTC
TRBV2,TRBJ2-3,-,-,CASSDYSRGGDTQYF,TGTGCCAGCAGTGACTACTCGAGAGGCGGAGATACGCAGTATTTT
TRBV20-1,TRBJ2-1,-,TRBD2,CSASSGTIYNEQFF,TGCAGTGCTAGTAGCGGGACAATCTACAATGAGCAGTTCTTC
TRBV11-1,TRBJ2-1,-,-,CASSPSGIYREFF,TGTGCCAGCAGCCCCAGCGGTATTTATCGGGAGTTCTTC
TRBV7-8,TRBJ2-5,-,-,CASSRGGVGETQYF,TGTGCCAGCAGCCGAGGGGGGGTAGGAGAGACCCAGTACTTC
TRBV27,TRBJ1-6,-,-,CASSSPGVSSPLHF,TGTGCCAGTTCCTCACCGGGAGTCAGTTCACCCCTCCACTTT
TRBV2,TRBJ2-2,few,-,CASSPTGGSNTGELFF,TGTGCCAGCAGTCCGACCGGGGGTTCGAACACCGGGGAGCTGTTTTTT
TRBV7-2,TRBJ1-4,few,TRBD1,CASSIGQGGEKLFF,TGTGCCAGCAGCATAGGACAGGGCGGGGAAAAACTGTTTTTT
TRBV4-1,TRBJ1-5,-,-,CASSQESESQPQHF,TGCGCCAGCAGCCAAGAAAGCGAGAGTCAGCCCCAGCATTTT
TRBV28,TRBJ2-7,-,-,CASTSLSEQYF,TGTGCCAGCACCTCTCTATCCGAGCAGTACTTC
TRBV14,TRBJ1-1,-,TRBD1,CASSQLPGQGEGMYEAFF,TGTGCCAGCAGCCAATTACCGGGACAGGGGGAGGGAATGTATGAAGCTTTCTTT
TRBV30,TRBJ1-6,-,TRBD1,CAFTGTGGSPLHF,TGTGCCTTTACCGGGACAGGGGGTTCACCCCTCCACTTT
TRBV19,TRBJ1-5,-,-,CASSQGGQPQHF,TGTGCCAGCTCACAGGGTGGGCAGCCCCAGCATTTT